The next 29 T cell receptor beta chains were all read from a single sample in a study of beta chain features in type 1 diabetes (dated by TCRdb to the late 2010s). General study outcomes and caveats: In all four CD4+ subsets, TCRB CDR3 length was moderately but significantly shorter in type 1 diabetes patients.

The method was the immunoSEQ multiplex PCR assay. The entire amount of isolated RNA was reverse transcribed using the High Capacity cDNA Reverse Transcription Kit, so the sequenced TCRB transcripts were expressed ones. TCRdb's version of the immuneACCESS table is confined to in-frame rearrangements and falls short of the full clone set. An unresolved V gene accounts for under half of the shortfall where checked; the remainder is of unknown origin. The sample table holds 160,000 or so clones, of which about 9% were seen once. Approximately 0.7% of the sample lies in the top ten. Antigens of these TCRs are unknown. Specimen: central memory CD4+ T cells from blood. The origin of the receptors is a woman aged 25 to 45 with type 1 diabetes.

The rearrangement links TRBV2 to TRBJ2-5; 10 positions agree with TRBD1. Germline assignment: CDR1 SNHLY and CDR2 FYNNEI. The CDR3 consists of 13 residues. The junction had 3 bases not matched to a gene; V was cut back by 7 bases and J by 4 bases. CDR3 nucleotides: TGTGCCAGCATGAGGGACAGGGGAGAGACCCAGTACTTC. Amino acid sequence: CASMRDRGETQYF.

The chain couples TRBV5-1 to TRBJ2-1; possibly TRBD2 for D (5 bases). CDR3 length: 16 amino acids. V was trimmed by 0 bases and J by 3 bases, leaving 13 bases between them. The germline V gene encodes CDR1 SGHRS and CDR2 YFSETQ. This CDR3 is CASSLAGSGGYNEQFF. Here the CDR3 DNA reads TGCGCCAGCAGCTTGGCCGGCTCAGGAGGCTACAATGAGCAGTTCTTC.

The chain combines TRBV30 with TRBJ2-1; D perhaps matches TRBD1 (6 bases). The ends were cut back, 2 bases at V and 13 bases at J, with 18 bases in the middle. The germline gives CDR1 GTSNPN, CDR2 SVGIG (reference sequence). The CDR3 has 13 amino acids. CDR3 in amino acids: CAWSTAGAGDQFF. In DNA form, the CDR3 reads TGTGCCTGGAGTACAGCAGGGGCCGGGGATCAGTTCTTC.

The CDR3 nucleotides are TGCAGCGTCACCTCGGGACAGGGCTACGAGCAGTACTTC. Protein sequence: CSVTSGQGYEQYF. V usage is TRBV29-1 and J usage is TRBJ2-7, with 9 nucleotides matching TRBD1. Trimming cost V 6 bases and J 3 bases; bases outside gene matches: 6. CDR1 is SQVTM and CDR2 is ANQGSEA in the germline V gene. The CDR3 loop spans 13 amino acids.

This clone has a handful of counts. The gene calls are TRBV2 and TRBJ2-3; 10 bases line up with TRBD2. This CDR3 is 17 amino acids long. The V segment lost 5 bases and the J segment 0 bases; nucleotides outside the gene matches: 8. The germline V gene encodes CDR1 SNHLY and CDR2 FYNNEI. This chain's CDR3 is CASSLDWTSGSTDTQYF. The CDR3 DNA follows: TGTGCCAGCAGTCTGGACTGGACTAGCGGAAGCACAGATACGCAGTATTTT.

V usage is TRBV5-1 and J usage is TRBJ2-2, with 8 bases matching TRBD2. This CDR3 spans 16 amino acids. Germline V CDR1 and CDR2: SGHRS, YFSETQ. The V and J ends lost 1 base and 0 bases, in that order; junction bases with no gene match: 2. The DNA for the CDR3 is TGCGCCAGCAGCTTGAATAGCGGGACGAACACCGGGGAGCTGTTTTTT. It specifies CASSLNSGTNTGELFF.

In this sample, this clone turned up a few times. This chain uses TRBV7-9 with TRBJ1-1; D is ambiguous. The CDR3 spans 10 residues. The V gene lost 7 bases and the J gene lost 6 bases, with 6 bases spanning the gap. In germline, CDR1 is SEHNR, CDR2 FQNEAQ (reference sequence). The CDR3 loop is CASMRSEAFF. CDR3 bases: TGTGCCAGCATGCGGTCTGAAGCTTTCTTT. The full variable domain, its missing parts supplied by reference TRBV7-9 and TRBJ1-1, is DTGVSQNPRHKITKRGQNVTFRCDPISEHNRLYWYRQTLGQGPEFLTYFQNEAQLEKSRLLSDRFSAERPKGSFSTLEIQRTEQGDSAMYLCASMRSEAFFGQGTRLTVV.

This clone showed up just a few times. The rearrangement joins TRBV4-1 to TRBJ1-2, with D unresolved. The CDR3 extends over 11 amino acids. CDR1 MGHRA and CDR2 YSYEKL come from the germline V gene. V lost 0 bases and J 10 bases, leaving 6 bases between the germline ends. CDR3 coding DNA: TGCGCCAGCAGCCAAGATTGGGCCTACACCTTC. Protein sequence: CASSQDWAYTF.

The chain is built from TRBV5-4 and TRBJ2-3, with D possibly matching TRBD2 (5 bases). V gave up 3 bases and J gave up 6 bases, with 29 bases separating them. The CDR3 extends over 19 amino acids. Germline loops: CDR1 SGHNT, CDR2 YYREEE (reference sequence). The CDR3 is CASSSATVASGYRRDTQYF. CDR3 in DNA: TGTGCCAGCAGCTCCGCTACTGTTGCCAGCGGCTACCGGCGGGATACGCAGTATTTT.

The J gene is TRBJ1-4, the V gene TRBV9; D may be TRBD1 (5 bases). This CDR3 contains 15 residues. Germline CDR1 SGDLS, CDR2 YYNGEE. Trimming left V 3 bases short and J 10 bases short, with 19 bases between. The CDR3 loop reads CASSDTRDSLGKLFF. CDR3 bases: TGTGCCAGCAGCGATACCCGGGACTCCCTCGGAAAACTGTTTTTT.

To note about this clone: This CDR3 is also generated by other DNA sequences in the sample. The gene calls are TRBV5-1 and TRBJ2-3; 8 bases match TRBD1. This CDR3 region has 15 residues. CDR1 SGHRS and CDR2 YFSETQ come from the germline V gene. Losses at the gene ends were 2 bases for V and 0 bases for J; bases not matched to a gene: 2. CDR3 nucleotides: TGCGCCAGCAGCTTAGGACAGGGAAGCACAGATACGCAGTATTTT. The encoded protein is CASSLGQGSTDTQYF.

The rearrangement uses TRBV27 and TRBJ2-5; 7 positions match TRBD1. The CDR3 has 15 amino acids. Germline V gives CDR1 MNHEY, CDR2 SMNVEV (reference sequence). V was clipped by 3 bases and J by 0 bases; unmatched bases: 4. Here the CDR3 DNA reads TGTGCCAGCAGTTTCCTGGGACAGAACCAAGAGACCCAGTACTTC. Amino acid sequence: CASSFLGQNQETQYF.

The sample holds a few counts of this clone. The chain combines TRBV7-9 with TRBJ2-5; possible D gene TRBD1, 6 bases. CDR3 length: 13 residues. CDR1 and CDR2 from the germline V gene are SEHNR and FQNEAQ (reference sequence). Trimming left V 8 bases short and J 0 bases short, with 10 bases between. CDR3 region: CASRPGDQETQYF. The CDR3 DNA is TGTGCCAGCCGTCCAGGGGACCAAGAGACCCAGTACTTC.

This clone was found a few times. The CDR3 nucleotides are TGTGCCAGCAGCGGACTAGCGGGGACCCGTAGCACCGGGGAGCTGTTTTTT. Translated: CASSGLAGTRSTGELFF. The chain combines TRBV2 with TRBJ2-2, with 12 bases lining up with TRBD2. CDR3 length: 17 amino acids. Trimming cost V 6 bases and J 4 bases; bases outside gene matches: 9. Germline V gives CDR1 SNHLY, CDR2 FYNNEI. Variable domain in full (rest from reference TRBV2 and TRBJ2-2): EPEVTQTPSHQVTQMGQEVILRCVPISNHLYFYWYRQILGQKVEFLVSFYNNEISEKSEIFDDQFSVERPDGSNFTLKIRSTKLEDSAMYFCASSGLAGTRSTGELFFGEGSRLTVL.

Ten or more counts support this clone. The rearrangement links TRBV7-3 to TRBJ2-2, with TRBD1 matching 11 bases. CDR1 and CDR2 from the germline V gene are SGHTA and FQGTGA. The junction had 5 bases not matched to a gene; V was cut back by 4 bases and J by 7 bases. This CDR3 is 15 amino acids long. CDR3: CASSWTGGTGGELFF. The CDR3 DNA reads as TGTGCCAGCAGCTGGACAGGGGGCACTGGCGGGGAGCTGTTTTTT.

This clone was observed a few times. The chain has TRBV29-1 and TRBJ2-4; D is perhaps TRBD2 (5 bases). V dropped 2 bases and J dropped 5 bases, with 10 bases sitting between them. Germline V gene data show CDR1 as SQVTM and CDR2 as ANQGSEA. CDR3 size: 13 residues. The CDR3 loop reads CSVEKEVQNIQYF. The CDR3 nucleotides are TGCAGCGTTGAAAAGGAGGTGCAAAACATTCAGTACTTC.

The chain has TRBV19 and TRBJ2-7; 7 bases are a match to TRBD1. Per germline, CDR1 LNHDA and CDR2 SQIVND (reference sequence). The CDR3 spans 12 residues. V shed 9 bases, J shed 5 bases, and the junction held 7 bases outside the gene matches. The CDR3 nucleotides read TGTGCCAGCCGGGACAGTTGGAACGAGCAGTACTTC. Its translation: CASRDSWNEQYF. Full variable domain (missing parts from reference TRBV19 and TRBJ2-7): DGGITQSPKYLFRKEGQNVTLSCEQNLNHDAMYWYRQDPGQGLRLIYYSQIVNDFQKGDIAEGYSVSREKKESFPLTVTSAQKNPTAFYLCASRDSWNEQYFGPGTRLTVT.

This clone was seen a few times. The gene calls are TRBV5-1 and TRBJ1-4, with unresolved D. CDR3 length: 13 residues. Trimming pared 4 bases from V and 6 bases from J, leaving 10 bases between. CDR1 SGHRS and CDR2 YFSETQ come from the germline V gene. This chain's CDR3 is CASSRLLDEKLFF. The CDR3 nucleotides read TGCGCCAGCAGCCGACTTCTAGATGAAAAACTGTTTTTT.

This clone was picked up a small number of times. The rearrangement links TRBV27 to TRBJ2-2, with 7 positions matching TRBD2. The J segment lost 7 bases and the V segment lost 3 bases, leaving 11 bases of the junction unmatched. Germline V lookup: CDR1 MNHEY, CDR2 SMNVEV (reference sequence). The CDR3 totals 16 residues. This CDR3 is CASSFLSGGPIGELFF. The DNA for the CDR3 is TGTGCCAGCAGTTTCCTTTCGGGAGGCCCTATCGGGGAGCTGTTTTTT.

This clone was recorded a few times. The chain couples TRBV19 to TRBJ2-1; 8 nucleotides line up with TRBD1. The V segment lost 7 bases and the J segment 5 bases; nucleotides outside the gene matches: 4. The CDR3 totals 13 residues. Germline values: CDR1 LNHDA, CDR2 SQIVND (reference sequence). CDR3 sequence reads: CASTGGMDNEQFF. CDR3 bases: TGTGCCAGTACAGGGGGCATGGACAATGAGCAGTTCTTC.

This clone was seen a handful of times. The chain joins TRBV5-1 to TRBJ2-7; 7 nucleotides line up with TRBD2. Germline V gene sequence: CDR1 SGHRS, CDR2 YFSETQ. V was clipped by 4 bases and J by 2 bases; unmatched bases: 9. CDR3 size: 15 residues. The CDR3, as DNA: TGCGCCAGCAGCAGCGGGACCCAAAATACCTACGAGCAGTACTTC. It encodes CASSSGTQNTYEQYF.

CDR3 sequence (DNA): TGCGCCAGCAGCCAAGGTGGGACTAGCACGTCGTTTGGGGAGACCCAGTACTTC. Translation: CASSQGGTSTSFGETQYF. This chain links TRBV4-1 with TRBJ2-5, with 9 bases fitting TRBD2. Looked up from germline, CDR1 is MGHRA and CDR2 is YSYEKL. This CDR3 has 18 residues. V shed 1 base and J 5 bases; nucleotides not matched to a gene: 14.

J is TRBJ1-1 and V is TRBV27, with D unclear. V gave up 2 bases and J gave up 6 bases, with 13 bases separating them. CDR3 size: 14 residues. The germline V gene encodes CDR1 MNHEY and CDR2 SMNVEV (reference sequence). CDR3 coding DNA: TGTGCCAGCAGTTTAGGAGCGAAAGGCGCTGAAGCTTTCTTT. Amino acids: CASSLGAKGAEAFF.

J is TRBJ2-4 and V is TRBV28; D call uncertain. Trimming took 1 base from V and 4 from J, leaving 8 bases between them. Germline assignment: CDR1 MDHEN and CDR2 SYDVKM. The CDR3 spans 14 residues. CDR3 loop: CASSLSPGKNIQYF. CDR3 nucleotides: TGTGCCAGCAGTTTATCTCCCGGGAAAAACATTCAGTACTTC.

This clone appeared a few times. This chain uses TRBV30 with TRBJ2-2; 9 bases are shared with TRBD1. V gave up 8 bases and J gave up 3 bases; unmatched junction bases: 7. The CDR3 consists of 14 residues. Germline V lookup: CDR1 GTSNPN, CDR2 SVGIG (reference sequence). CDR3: CAPTRQGDTGELFF. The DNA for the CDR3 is TGTGCCCCAACCCGACAGGGGGACACCGGGGAGCTGTTTTTT.

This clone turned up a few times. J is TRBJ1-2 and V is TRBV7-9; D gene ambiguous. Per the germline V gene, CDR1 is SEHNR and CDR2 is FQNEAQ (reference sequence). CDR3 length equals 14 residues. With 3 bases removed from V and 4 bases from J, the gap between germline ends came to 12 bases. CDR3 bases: TGTGCCAGCAGCTTGGGAGCCGAGATCTATGGCTACACCTTC. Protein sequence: CASSLGAEIYGYTF.

DNA for the CDR3: TGTGCCAGCAGCCAAGTCACAGGGGGCACCGGGGAGCTGTTTTTT. Translated: CASSQVTGGTGELFF. The chain links TRBV4-2 to TRBJ2-2; 8 nucleotides match TRBD1. The CDR3 totals 15 residues. After removal of 1 base from V and 4 bases from J, the junction contained 2 bases not matched to a gene. CDR1 and CDR2 (germline): LGHNA, YNFKEQ.

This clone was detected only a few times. The CDR3 DNA reads TGTGCCAGCAGCCCCGGGGGCGGGAGAGGGTACGAGCAGTACTTC. Encoded protein: CASSPGGGRGYEQYF. The gene calls are TRBV11-2 and TRBJ2-7, with a tentative D call TRBD2 (7 bases). The CDR3 runs 15 residues. The V gene's germline CDR1 is SGHAT and CDR2 FQNNGV. Trimming removed 5 bases from V and 4 bases from J, with 18 bases in between. The entire variable domain, with the rest obtained from reference TRBV11-2 and TRBJ2-7, is as follows: EAGVAQSPRYKIIEKRQSVAFWCNPISGHATLYWYQQILGQGPKLLIQFQNNGVVDDSQLPKDRFSAERLKGVDSTLKIQPAKLEDSAVYLCASSPGGGRGYEQYFGPGTRLTVT.

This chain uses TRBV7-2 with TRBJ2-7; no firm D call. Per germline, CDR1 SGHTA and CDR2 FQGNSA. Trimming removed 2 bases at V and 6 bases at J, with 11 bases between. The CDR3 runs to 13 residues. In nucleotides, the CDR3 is TGTGCCAGCAGCTTAACGCTAGTTCCCGAGCAGTACTTC. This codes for CASSLTLVPEQYF. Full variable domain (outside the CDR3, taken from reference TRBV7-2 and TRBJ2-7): GAGVSQSPSNKVTEKGKDVELRCDPISGHTALYWYRQSLGQGLEFLIYFQGNSAPDKSGLPSDRFSAERTGGSVSTLTIQRTQQEDSAVYLCASSLTLVPEQYFGPGTRLTVT.